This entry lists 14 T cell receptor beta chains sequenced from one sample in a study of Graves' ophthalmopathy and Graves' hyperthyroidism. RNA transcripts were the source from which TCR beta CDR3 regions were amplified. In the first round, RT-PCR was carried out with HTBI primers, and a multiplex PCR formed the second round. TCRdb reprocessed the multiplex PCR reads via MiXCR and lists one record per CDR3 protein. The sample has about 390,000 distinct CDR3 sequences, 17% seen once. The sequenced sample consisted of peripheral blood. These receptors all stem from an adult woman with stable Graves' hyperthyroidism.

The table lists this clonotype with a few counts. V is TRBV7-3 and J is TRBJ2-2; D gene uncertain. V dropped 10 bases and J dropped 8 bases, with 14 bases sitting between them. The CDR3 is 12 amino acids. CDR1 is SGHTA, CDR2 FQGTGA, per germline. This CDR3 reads CATSRAGGELFF. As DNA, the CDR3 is TGTGCCACAAGCCGAGCCGGGGGGGAGCTGTTTTTT.

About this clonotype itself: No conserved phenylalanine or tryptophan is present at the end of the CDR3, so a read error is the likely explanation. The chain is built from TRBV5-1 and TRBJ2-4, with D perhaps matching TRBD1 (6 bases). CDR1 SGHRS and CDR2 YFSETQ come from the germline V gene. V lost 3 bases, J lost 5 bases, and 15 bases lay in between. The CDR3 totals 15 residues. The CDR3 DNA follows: TGCGCCAGCAGCTACGACACAGGGAAAGAAAACATTCAGTACCTC. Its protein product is CASSYDTGKENIQYL.

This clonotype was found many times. The CDR3 region is CAASEMTGELFF. DNA for the CDR3: TGTGCCGCCAGTGAAATGACCGGGGAGCTGTTTTTT. The chain joins TRBV2 to TRBJ2-2; D is ambiguous. CDR1 SNHLY and CDR2 FYNNEI come from the germline V gene. Trimming shortened V by 11 bases and J by 5 bases, and 12 bases separated the two germline ends. The CDR3 sequence is 12 residues long.

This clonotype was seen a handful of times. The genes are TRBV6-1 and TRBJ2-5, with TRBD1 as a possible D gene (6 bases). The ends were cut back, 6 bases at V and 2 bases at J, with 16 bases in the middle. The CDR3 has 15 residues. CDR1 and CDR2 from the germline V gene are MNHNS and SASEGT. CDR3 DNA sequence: TGTGCCAGCAGCCCACAGGGAAAGGGACAAGAGACCCAGTACTTC. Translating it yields CASSPQGKGQETQYF.

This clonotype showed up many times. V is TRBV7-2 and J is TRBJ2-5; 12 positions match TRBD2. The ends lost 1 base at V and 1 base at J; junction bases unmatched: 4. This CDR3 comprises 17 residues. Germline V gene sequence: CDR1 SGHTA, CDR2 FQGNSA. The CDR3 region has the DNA TGTGCCAGCAGCTTAGGGGGACTAGCGGGTGGCCAAGAGACCCAGTACTTC. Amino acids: CASSLGGLAGGQETQYF.

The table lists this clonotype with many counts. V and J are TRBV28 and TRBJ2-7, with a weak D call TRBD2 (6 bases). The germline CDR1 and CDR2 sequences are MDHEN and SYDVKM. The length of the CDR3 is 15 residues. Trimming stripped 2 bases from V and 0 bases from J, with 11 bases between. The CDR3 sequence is CASSLDSGYSYEQYF. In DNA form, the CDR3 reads TGTGCCAGCAGTTTAGATAGCGGATACTCCTACGAGCAGTACTTC.

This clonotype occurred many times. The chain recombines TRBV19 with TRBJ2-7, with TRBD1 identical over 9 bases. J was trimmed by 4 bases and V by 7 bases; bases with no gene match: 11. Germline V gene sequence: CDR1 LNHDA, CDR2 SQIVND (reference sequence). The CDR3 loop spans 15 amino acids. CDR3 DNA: TGTGCCAGTACCAATCCCGGGACAGGGACTTACGAGCAGTACTTC. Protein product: CASTNPGTGTYEQYF.

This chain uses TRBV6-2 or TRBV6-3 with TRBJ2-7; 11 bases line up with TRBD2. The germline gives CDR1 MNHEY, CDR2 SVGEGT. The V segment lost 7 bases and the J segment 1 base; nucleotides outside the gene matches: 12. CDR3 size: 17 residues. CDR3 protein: CASTPSTSGTRSYEQYF. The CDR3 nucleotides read TGTGCCAGCACCCCCTCGACTAGCGGGACAAGATCCTACGAGCAGTACTTC.

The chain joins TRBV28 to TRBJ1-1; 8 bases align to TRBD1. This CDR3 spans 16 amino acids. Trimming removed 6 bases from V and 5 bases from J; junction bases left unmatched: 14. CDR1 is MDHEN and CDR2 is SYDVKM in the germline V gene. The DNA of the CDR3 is TGTGCCAGCAGGCGAAGGGCGTCAGGGGGCAGGACTGAAGCTTTCTTT. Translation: CASRRRASGGRTEAFF.

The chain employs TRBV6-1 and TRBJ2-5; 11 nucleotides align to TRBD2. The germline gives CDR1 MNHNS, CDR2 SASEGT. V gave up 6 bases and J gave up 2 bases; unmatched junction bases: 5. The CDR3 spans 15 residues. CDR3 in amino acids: CASSFSGREQETQYF. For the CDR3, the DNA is TGTGCCAGCAGCTTTAGCGGGAGGGAGCAAGAGACCCAGTACTTC.

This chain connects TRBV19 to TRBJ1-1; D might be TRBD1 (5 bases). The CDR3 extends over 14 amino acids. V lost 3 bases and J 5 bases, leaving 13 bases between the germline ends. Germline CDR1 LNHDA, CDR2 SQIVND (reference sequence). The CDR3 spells CASSIGGSATEAFF. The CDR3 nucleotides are TGTGCCAGTAGTATCGGGGGTTCCGCGACTGAAGCTTTCTTT.

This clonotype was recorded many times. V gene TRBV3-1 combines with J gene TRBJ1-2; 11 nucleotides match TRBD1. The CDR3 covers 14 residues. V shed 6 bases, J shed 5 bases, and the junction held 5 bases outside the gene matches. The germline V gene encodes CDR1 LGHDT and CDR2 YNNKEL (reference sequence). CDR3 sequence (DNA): TGTGCCAGCAGTGGGACAGGGGGACATTATGGCTACACCTTC. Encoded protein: CASSGTGGHYGYTF.

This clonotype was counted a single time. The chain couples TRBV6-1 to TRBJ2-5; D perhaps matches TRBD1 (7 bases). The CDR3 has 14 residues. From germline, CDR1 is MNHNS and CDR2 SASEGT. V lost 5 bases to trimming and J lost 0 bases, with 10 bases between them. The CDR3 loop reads CASSRGTDQETQYF. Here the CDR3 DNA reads TGTGCCAGCAGTCGCGGGACAGACCAAGAGACCCAGTACTTC.

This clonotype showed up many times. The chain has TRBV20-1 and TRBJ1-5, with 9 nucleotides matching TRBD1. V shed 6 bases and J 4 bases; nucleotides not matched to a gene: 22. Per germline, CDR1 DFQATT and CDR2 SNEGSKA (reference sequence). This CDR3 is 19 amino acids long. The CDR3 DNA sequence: TGCAGTGCAAGGAGGGAGATTGGACAGGGGCCCTGGGGGAATCAGCCCCAGCATTTT. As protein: CSARREIGQGPWGNQPQHF.